This T cell receptor (beta chain) was recovered during a study of graft-versus-host responses after intestinal transplantation. The wider study: Anti-thymocyte globulin induction was given to all recipients, followed by tacrolimus and steroids for approximately three years.

This CDR3 has 16 residues. Note on this clone: Its antigen remains unidentified.

This table comes from immunoSEQ multiplex PCR, and its TCRdb copy is limited to in-frame clones, with some not included. The repertoire includes about 59,000 clones, almost 95% of them detected once, and under 0.45% sits in the top ten. This chain links TRBV21-1 with TRBJ2-3; the table's D gene call, TRBD2, was not cross checked with the DNA. TRBV21-1 is a pseudogene segment. This clonotype was sampled from a human donor who was the organ donor for an intestinal transplant. Material: unstimulated CD4+ T cells sorted from spleen or lymph node cells, obtained before transplant. This chain's CDR3 is CASSKLRILASDTQYF. The CDR3 coding sequence is TGTGCCAGCAGCAAATTGAGAATTCTAGCGTCAGATACGCAGTATTTT.